This TCR beta chain was sequenced for a study of blood T cells in healthy people across ages. Regarding the study as a whole: Naive T cell percentage showed a strong correlation with TCR beta diversity.

The CDR3 contains 16 residues. V shed 4 bases and J shed 0 bases, with 15 bases lying between them. Germline-derived CDR1 and CDR2 are LNHDA and SQIVND (reference sequence). Primers used in a second PCR of roughly 6 to 11 cycles were a sample-barcoded 5' primer and a J-beta primer mix. MiXCR was run by TCRdb on the 5' RACE reads, yielding one entry per CDR3 protein. The repertoire includes some 730,000 distinct CDR3 sequences, 22% of them detected once, and roughly a fifth sits in the top ten. With regard to this clonotype: Its cognate antigen is unknown.

The TCR comes from a man between 65 and 85 years old in good health. The sample comprised blood. The genes are TRBV19 and TRBJ1-1, with unresolved D. In nucleotides, the CDR3 is TGTGCCAGTAGTAGTGGATCCCGTCGGCTGAACACTGAAGCTTTCTTT. Its translation: CASSSGSRRLNTEAFF.